The clone carrying this T cell receptor beta chain appeared a few times. Antigen: not known. This sample was included in a study of T cell repertoires in cytomegalovirus infection. Study context: CMV infection plus the matching HLA type was flagged by public TCR beta signatures.

From the reads, TCRdb called clonotypes with MiXCR, one entry per CDR3 protein. The table records under 850,000 distinct CDR3 sequences, around 30% of them present only once. Germline CDR1 and CDR2: MNHEY and SVGAGI. The CDR3 runs to 16 residues. V dropped 6 bases and J dropped 0; count of bases not matched to a gene: 8. The sample in question was cultured PBMCs, obtained from culture after CMV antigen stimulation. The chain links TRBV6-5 to TRBJ1-3; 7 bases agree with TRBD1. This sequence originates from a human donor in good health (CMV status not recorded). Some clones in this sample may be carry-over from other donors' samples. The CDR3 spells CASSKGQFNSGNTIYF. The CDR3 DNA reads as TGTGCCAGCAGCAAGGGACAGTTTAACTCTGGAAACACCATATATTTT.